This passage covers 16 T cell receptor beta chains from one sample sequenced in a study of blood T cell repertoires in COVID-19. Assay used: immunoSEQ multiplex PCR; TCRdb lists only in-frame clones, some missing. The sample lists 80,000 to 100,000 clones; 90% were seen once. The sequencing input was peripheral blood. The receptors were gathered from a man aged 60-69 years with acute or convalescent COVID-19.

This clone was counted only a few times. The CDR3 DNA sequence: TGTGCCAGCAGCCTGACAGGGGTCGGCTCCGAGCAGTACGTC. Protein: CASSLTGVGSEQYV. V usage is TRBV3-1 (or the pseudogene TRBV3-2) and J usage is TRBJ2-7, with 8 positions matching TRBD1. Unmatched junction bases numbered 8, after V lost 4 bases and J lost 6 bases. Germline V gene data show CDR1 as LGHDT and CDR2 as YNNKEL (reference sequence). The CDR3 runs to 14 residues.

The gene calls are TRBV18 and TRBJ1-1; the D gene is possibly TRBD1 (5 bases). Germline V gene lookup returns CDR1 KGHSH and CDR2 LQKENI. This CDR3 spans 13 amino acids. V was shortened by 3 bases and J by 1 base, with 6 bases between the two germline ends. The chain's CDR3 is CASSPQGNTEAFF. The CDR3 DNA reads TGTGCCAGCTCACCTCAGGGGAACACTGAAGCTTTCTTT. The full variable domain, completed using reference TRBV18 and TRBJ1-1, is NAGVMQNPRHLVRRRGQEARLRCSPMKGHSHVYWYRQLPEEGLKFMVYLQKENIIDESGMPKERFSAEFPKEGPSILRIQQVVRGDSAAYFCASSPQGNTEAFFGQGTRLTVV.

The chain uses TRBV18 and TRBJ1-5, with 7 bases lining up with TRBD1. The CDR3 is made up of 14 amino acids. Germline V gene data show CDR1 as KGHSH and CDR2 as LQKENI. J was trimmed by 3 bases and V by 4 bases; bases with no gene match: 3. In DNA form, the CDR3 reads TGTGCCAGCTCACTGGGACAGACCAATCAGCCCCAGCATTTT. Its translation: CASSLGQTNQPQHF.

The CDR3 here is CASSLQVGELFF. The CDR3 DNA follows: TGTGCCAGCAGTTTACAGGTCGGGGAGCTGTTTTTT. The chain couples TRBV27 to TRBJ2-2; no clear D. The CDR3 extends over 12 amino acids. Looked up from germline, CDR1 is MNHEY and CDR2 is SMNVEV (reference sequence). V was clipped by 2 bases and J by 7 bases, with 5 bases between them.

The table lists this clone with a count of one. The CDR3 coding sequence is TGTGCCAGCAGTCCCCGGACAGGGAACTACGAGCAGTACTTC. Translated, it gives CASSPRTGNYEQYF. The chain has TRBV6-5 and TRBJ2-7; 8 nucleotides agree with TRBD1. CDR3 length equals 14 residues. Germline values: CDR1 MNHEY, CDR2 SVGAGI. The J segment lost 3 bases and the V segment lost 5 bases, leaving 6 bases of the junction unmatched.

V and J are TRBV5-1 and TRBJ1-1; D is undetermined. This CDR3 is 13 amino acids long. With 0 bases removed from V and 6 bases from J, the gap between germline ends came to 9 bases. Germline V lookup: CDR1 SGHRS, CDR2 YFSETQ. The CDR3 sequence: CASSLGAGAEAFF. As DNA, the CDR3 is TGCGCCAGCAGCTTGGGGGCCGGGGCTGAAGCTTTCTTT. Complete variable domain (other parts from reference TRBV5-1 and TRBJ1-1): KAGVTQTPRYLIKTRGQQVTLSCSPISGHRSVSWYQQTPGQGLQFLFEYFSETQRNKGNFPGRFSGRQFSNSRSEMNVSTLELGDSALYLCASSLGAGAEAFFGQGTRLTVV.

This clone was seen a single time. The chain employs TRBV6-5 and TRBJ2-1, with 13 nucleotides matching TRBD2. J was trimmed by 6 bases and V by 7 bases; bases with no gene match: 6. Germline CDR1 reads MNHEY; CDR2 reads SVGAGI. The CDR3 totals 15 residues. The CDR3 DNA reads TGTGCCAGCAATGGACTAGCGGGGGACCCCAATGAGCAGTTCTTC. Its protein product is CASNGLAGDPNEQFF.

This chain uses TRBV27 with TRBJ1-1; D uncertain. The CDR3 is made up of 17 amino acids. CDR1 is MNHEY, CDR2 SMNVEV, per germline (reference sequence). V shed 3 bases and J shed 2 bases, with 19 bases lying between them. The CDR3 nucleotides read TGTGCCAGCAGTTTCGCTCCCTTGTGGGCCAGCAACACTGAAGCTTTCTTT. This sequence encodes CASSFAPLWASNTEAFF.

The chain is built from TRBV27 and TRBJ2-2; no clear D. The germline V gene encodes CDR1 MNHEY and CDR2 SMNVEV (reference sequence). This CDR3 spans 13 amino acids. Trimming left V 6 bases short and J 0 bases short, with 5 bases between. In DNA form, the CDR3 reads TGTGCCAGCAGGAGAACGAACACCGGGGAGCTGTTTTTT. Protein sequence: CASRRTNTGELFF.

This chain connects TRBV7-2 to TRBJ1-4, with 7 nucleotides matching TRBD1. V lost 6 bases, J lost 7 bases, and 8 bases stayed unmatched. The CDR3 is 14 residues long. Germline V gives CDR1 SGHTA, CDR2 FQGNSA. The CDR3 nucleotides read TGTGCCAGCAGTCCGACAGGGTTGGGTGAAAAACTGTTTTTT. This gives the protein CASSPTGLGEKLFF.

V and J are TRBV13 and TRBJ1-2, with TRBD1 matching over 8 bases. This CDR3 is 15 amino acids long. J gave up 2 bases and V 4 bases, and 6 bases lay outside the gene matches. Per germline, CDR1 PRHDT and CDR2 FYEKMQ (reference sequence). The CDR3 nucleotides read TGTGCCAGCAGCTCCCTGGACAGGGAAAACTATGGCTACACCTTC. This gives the protein CASSSLDRENYGYTF.

V and J are TRBV13 and TRBJ1-1; perhaps TRBD1 as D (6 bases). Trimming removed 5 bases at V and 5 bases at J, with 12 bases between. Per the germline V gene, CDR1 is PRHDT and CDR2 is FYEKMQ (reference sequence). CDR3 length equals 13 residues. Here the CDR3 DNA reads TGTGCCAGCAGCAGAGGGGGTGAGACTGAAGCTTTCTTT. It is translated as CASSRGGETEAFF.

This chain joins TRBV2 and TRBJ1-4, with TRBD1 identical over 7 bases. V lost 3 bases to trimming and J lost 4 bases; unmatched junction nucleotides: 5. This CDR3 contains 15 residues. CDR1 is SNHLY and CDR2 is FYNNEI in the germline V gene. CDR3 DNA sequence: TGTGCCAGCAGTGAGTCGGGACAGCGTAATGAAAAACTGTTTTTT. Its protein is CASSESGQRNEKLFF.

CDR3 DNA sequence: TGTGCCAGCATTGTGGGCATGAACACTGAAGCTTTCTTT. Protein product: CASIVGMNTEAFF. V and J are TRBV25-1 and TRBJ1-1; unclear D gene. CDR1 is MGHDK, CDR2 SYGVNS, per germline. Trimming took off 7 bases at V and 0 bases at J, with 9 bases between the two ends. This CDR3 is 13 amino acids long.

The DNA of the CDR3 is TGTGCCAGCAGTTACGCCTTCGGGTCCCCCAGCACTGAAGCTTTCTTT. Protein product: CASSYAFGSPSTEAFF. This chain connects TRBV6-5 to TRBJ1-1; D not resolved. The CDR3 consists of 16 residues. V lost 2 bases, J lost 4 bases, and 17 bases lay in between. Germline V lookup: CDR1 MNHEY, CDR2 SVGAGI.

This clone is a singleton in its sample. The chain carries TRBV18 and TRBJ1-3, with D possibly TRBD1 on 5 matching bases. Trimming took 1 base from V and 0 from J, leaving 7 bases between them. CDR1 is KGHSH and CDR2 is LQKENI in the germline V gene. There are 15 residues in the CDR3. The chain's CDR3 is CASSPRRDSGNTIYF. CDR3 coding DNA: TGTGCCAGCTCACCACGCAGGGACTCTGGAAACACCATATATTTT.